A selection of T cell receptor beta chains follows, all from one sample in a study of long-term antiretroviral therapy in people with HIV. Sequencing was performed with immunoSEQ multiplex PCR; in TCRdb, only in-frame clones are kept and a portion is missing. The sample contains roughly 35,000 clones, over 75% of which appear only once. The specimen was unsorted PBMCs, collected approximately 3.3 years after starting antiretroviral therapy. Every receptor here comes from a man aged 18 to 29 with HIV. CDR3s include the opening cysteine and the closing phenylalanine or tryptophan. The order of the fields is V gene, clone size, D gene, J gene, CDR3 protein, CDR3 DNA. The D gene is left open where the match is weak. Only some rows state a clone size, as once, few, many or a class for expanded clones.

v_gene: TRBV6-5
abundance: -
d_gene: TRBD1
j_gene: TRBJ2-7
CDR3aa: CASRKDRLTYEQYF
CDR3nt: TGTGCCAGCAGAAAGGACAGGTTAACCTACGAGCAGTACTTC

v_gene: TRBV25-1
abundance: -
d_gene: -
j_gene: TRBJ1-1
CDR3aa: CASSESGGLGEMNTEAFF
CDR3nt: TGTGCCAGCAGTGAATCTGGGGGGCTCGGAGAAATGAACACTGAAGCTTTCTTT

v_gene: TRBV5-4
abundance: -
d_gene: TRBD2
j_gene: TRBJ2-7
CDR3aa: CASSLALAGGGPYEQYF
CDR3nt: TGTGCCAGCAGCTTGGCCTTAGCCGGGGGAGGGCCCTACGAGCAGTACTTC

v_gene: TRBV5-6
abundance: once
d_gene: -
j_gene: TRBJ1-1
CDR3aa: CASSLEVTGGTEAFF
CDR3nt: TGTGCCAGCAGCTTGGAAGTGACGGGGGGCACTGAAGCTTTCTTT

v_gene: TRBV5-1
abundance: -
d_gene: -
j_gene: TRBJ1-1
CDR3aa: CASSYSSRNTEAFF
CDR3nt: TGCGCCAGCAGCTACAGCAGTAGGAACACTGAAGCTTTCTTT

v_gene: TRBV19
abundance: few
d_gene: -
j_gene: TRBJ1-2
CDR3aa: CASNQKTVYGYTF
CDR3nt: TGTGCCAGTAACCAAAAAACAGTATATGGCTACACCTTC

v_gene: TRBV19
abundance: -
d_gene: -
j_gene: TRBJ2-2
CDR3aa: CASSIGQASGELFF
CDR3nt: TGTGCCAGTAGTATAGGGCAAGCGAGCGGGGAGCTGTTTTTT

v_gene: TRBV25-1
abundance: -
d_gene: -
j_gene: TRBJ2-7
CDR3aa: CASSVGGSYEQYF
CDR3nt: TGTGCCAGCAGTGTGGGGGGTTCCTACGAGCAGTACTTC

v_gene: TRBV18
abundance: -
d_gene: -
j_gene: TRBJ2-1
CDR3aa: CASSPRMGDNEQFF
CDR3nt: TGTGCCAGCTCACCGCGCATGGGCGACAATGAGCAGTTCTTC

v_gene: TRBV14
abundance: -
d_gene: TRBD1
j_gene: TRBJ2-7
CDR3aa: CASSQTGQGSRYEQYF
CDR3nt: TGTGCCAGCAGCCAGACCGGACAGGGTTCTAGGTACGAGCAGTACTTC

v_gene: TRBV5-6
abundance: -
d_gene: -
j_gene: TRBJ2-4
CDR3aa: CASSTQTTGLGAKNIQYF
CDR3nt: TGTGCCAGCAGCACACAAACAACAGGGCTTGGGGCCAAAAACATTCAGTACTTC

v_gene: TRBV28
abundance: -
d_gene: -
j_gene: TRBJ2-3
CDR3aa: CASSLLETSTDTQYF
CDR3nt: TGTGCCAGCAGTTTACTGGAAACTAGCACAGATACGCAGTATTTT

v_gene: TRBV6-6
abundance: -
d_gene: -
j_gene: TRBJ2-2
CDR3aa: CASSYRFSDTGELFF
CDR3nt: TGTGCCAGCAGTTACAGGTTTAGCGACACCGGGGAGCTGTTTTTT